This T cell receptor beta chain originates from a study of blood T cell repertoires in COVID-19. TCRdb keeps only in-frame clones here, not all; method: immunoSEQ multiplex PCR. The sample lists 200,000 to 250,000 clones; roughly nine tenths were seen once. This CDR3 comprises 15 residues. The V end lost 1 base, the J end lost 8 bases, and 18 bases lay between the germline ends. The germline V gene has CDR1 SGDLS and CDR2 YYNGEE. Sequenced sample: peripheral blood. The chain joins TRBV9 to TRBJ1-2, with D uncertain. This receptor was taken from a woman aged 45-60 years with COVID-19, enrolled during active disease. Here the CDR3 DNA reads TGTGCCAGCAGCGTAAGTCCGGGGAAGACGGACGGCTACACCTTC. Translating it yields CASSVSPGKTDGYTF.